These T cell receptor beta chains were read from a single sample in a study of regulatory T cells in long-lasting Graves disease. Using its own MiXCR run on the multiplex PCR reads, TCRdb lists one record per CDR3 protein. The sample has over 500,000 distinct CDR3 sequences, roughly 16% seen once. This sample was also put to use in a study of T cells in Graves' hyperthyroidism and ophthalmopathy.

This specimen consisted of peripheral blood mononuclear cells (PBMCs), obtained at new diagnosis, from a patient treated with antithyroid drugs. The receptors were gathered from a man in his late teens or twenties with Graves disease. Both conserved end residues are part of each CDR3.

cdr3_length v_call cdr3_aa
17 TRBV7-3 CASSLTRSGTNTGELFF
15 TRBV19 CASSMASGSPDTQYF
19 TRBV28 CASSSFDFLAGGGTKEQYF
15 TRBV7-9 CASSLLGTENTEAFF
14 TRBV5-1 CASSTRDGRYEQYF
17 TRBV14 CASTSRWGGRPGDTQYF
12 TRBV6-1 CASARLVDTQYF
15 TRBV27 CASSPKAGVVYEQFF
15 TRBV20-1 CSARPTGMDTGELFF
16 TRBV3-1 CASSQMGGTNTGELFF
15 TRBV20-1 CSAREAGVNPDTQYF
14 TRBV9 CASSTGQGTPEQFF
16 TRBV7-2 CASSSSGKMSNQPQHF
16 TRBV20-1 CSARDRDRANTGELFF
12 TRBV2 CASSRRDSPLHF
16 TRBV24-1 CATSDFGASSNDEQFF
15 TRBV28 CASSLGVGSTQPQHF
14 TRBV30 CAWSVPRHYYEQYF
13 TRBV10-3 CAISGGRNTEAFF
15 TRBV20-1 CSARKLAAQYNEQFF
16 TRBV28 CASSFGLAGVTGELFF
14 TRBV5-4 CASRRVGLNYGYTF
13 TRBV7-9 CAPGQGASDTQYF
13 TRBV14 CASSSDPNTEAFF
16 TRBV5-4 CASSQTGDTTNEKLFF
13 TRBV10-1 CASSSGSNGELFF
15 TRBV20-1 CSAREREWDTDTQYF
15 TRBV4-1 CASSQAGGAGNEQFF
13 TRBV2 CASSATGQETQYF
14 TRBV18 CASQGLGQNTEAFF
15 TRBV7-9 CASSATGGGNQPQHF
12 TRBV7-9 CASSLLLYEQFF
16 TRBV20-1 CSAKGLAGGPGDTQYF
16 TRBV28 CASKGLAGTSTDTQYF
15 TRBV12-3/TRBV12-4 CASSIPQGTRTEAFF
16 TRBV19 CASSSPSTTRDNEQYF
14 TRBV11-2 CASSLGVSNQPQHF
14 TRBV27 CASSRRLAGETQYF
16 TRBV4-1 CASSQDGAGGQETQYF
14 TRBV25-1 CASSAGTAKGTIYF
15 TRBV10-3 CAISGPLGVSTEAFF
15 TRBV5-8 CASSFEWGLNTEAFF
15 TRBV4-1 CASSHGSRQSYEQYF
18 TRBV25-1 CASSDRTGTSVYTDTQYF
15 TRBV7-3 CASSLTRDSTDTQYF
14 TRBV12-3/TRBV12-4 CASSPLLGDYEQYF
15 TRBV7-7 CASSLAGGRANEQFF
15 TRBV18 CASSPRTGPSYEQYF
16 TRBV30 CAWSASRGALNQPQHF
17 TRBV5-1 CASSPPRGQANPYEQYF